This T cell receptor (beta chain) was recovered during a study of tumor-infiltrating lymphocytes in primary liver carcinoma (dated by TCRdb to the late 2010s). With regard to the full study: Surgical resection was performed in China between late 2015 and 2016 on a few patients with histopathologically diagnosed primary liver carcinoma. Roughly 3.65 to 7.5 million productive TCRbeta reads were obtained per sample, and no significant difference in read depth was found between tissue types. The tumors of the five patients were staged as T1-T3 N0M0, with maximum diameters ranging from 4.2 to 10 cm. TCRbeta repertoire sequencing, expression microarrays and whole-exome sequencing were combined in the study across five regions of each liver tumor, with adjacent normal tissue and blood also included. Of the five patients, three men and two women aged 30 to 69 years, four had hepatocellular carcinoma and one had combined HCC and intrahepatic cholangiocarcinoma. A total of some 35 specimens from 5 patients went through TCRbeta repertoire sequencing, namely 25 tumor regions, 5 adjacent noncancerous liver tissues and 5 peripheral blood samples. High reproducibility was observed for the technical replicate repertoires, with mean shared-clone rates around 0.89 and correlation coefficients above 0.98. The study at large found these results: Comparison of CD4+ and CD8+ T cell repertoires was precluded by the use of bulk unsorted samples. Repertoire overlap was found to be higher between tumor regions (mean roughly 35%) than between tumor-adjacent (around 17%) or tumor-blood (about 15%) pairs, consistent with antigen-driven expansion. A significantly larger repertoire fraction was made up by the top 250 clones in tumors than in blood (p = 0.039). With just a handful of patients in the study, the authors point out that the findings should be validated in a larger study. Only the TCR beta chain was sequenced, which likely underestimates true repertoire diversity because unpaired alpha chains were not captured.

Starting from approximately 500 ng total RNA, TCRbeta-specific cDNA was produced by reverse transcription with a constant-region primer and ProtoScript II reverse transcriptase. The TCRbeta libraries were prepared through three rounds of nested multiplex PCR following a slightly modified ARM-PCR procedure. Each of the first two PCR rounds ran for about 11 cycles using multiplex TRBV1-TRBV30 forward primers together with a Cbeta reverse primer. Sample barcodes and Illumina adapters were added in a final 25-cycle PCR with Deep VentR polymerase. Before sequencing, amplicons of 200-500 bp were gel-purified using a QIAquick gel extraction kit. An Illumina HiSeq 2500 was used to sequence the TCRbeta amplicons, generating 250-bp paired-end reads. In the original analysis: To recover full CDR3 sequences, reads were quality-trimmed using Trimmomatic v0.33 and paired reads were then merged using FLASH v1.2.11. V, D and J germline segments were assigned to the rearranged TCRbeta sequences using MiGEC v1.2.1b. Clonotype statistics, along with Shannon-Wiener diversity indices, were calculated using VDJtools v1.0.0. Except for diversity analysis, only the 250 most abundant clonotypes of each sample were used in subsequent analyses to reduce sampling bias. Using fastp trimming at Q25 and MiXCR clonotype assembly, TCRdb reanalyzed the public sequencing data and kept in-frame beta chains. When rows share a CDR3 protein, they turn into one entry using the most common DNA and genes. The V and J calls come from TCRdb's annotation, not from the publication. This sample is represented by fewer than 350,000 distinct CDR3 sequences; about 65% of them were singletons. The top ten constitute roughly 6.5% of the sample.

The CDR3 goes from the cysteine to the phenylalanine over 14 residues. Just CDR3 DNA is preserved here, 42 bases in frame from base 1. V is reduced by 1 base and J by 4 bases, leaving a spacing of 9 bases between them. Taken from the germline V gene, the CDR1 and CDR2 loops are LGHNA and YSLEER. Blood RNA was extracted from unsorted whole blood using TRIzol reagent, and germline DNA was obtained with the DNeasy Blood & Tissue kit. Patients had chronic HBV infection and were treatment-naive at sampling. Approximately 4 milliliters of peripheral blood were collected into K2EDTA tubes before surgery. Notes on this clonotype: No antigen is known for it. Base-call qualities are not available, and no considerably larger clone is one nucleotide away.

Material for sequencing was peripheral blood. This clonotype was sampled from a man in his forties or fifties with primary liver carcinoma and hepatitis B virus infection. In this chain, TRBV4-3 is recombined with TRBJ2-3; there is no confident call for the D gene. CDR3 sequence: CASSQGLAPDTQYF. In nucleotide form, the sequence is TGCGCCAGCAGCCAAGGTTTGGCACCAGATACGCAGTATTTT.